The rows below give T cell receptor beta chains drawn from one sample of a study of blood T cell repertoires in COVID-19. Assay: immunoSEQ multiplex PCR; the TCRdb copy retains only in-frame clones and omits some. Found here are about 150,000 clones, 70% to 90% of them singletons; the top ten hold about 2.6%. The sequenced sample consisted of peripheral blood. All receptors derive from a human donor with acute or convalescent COVID-19. The donor label of this sample is uncertain. Each CDR3 is given with its conserved first and last residue. D genes are given only for firm matches. Rows may omit the clone size; those that give it use once, few, many or a size class.

V gene	clone size	D gene	J gene	CDR3 length	CDR3 protein	CDR3 DNA
TRBV5-1	-	TRBD1	TRBJ2-7	17	CASSTGQGISLLLEQYF	TGCGCCAGCAGCACCGGACAGGGAATTAGTCTATTGCTCGAGCAGTACTTC
TRBV20-1	-	TRBD2	TRBJ2-1	15	CSASSASGYYNEQFF	TGCAGTGCTAGTTCGGCTAGCGGATATTACAATGAGCAGTTCTTC
TRBV24-1	-	-	TRBJ1-2	14	CATSDWRADDGYTF	TGTGCCACCAGTGATTGGCGGGCAGACGATGGCTACACCTTC
TRBV11-3	-	TRBD1	TRBJ2-7	14	CASSPRDRPYEQYF	TGTGCCAGCAGCCCCCGGGACAGGCCCTACGAGCAGTACTTC
TRBV5-8	-	-	TRBJ2-3	15	CASSLGRHSTDTQYF	TGTGCCAGCAGCTTGGGCAGGCATAGCACAGATACGCAGTATTTT
TRBV5-4	-	TRBD1	TRBJ1-6	16	CASSLGGTGLNSPLHF	TGTGCCAGCAGCTTGGGGGGGACAGGTTTAAATTCACCCCTCCACTTT
TRBV10-3	-	-	TRBJ2-2	16	CATSPSPRSGTGELFF	TGTGCCACCTCTCCTTCCCCTAGGTCCGGCACCGGGGAGCTGTTTTTT
TRBV7-9	-	-	TRBJ2-4	16	CASSLDQGQGKNIQYF	TGTGCCAGCAGCTTAGATCAAGGGCAGGGGAAAAACATTCAGTACTTC
TRBV6-1	-	-	TRBJ2-1	13	CASSEALRNEQFF	TGTGCCAGCAGTGAAGCCCTGCGGAATGAGCAGTTCTTC
TRBV5-4	few	TRBD1	TRBJ1-6	18	CASSLGTGANSARSPLHF	TGTGCCAGCAGCTTGGGGACAGGGGCCAATTCTGCTAGGTCACCCCTCCACTTT
TRBV20-1	-	TRBD1	TRBJ1-4	14	CSASTGGDEEKLFF	TGCAGTGCTAGTACAGGGGGTGATGAAGAAAAACTGTTTTTT
TRBV18	-	TRBD1	TRBJ2-7	14	CASSRGQGYYEQYF	TGTGCCAGCTCGCGGGGACAGGGGTATTACGAGCAGTACTTC
TRBV18	few	TRBD2	TRBJ2-1	15	CASSLLAPVYNEQFF	TGTGCCAGCTCACTACTAGCGCCCGTCTACAATGAGCAGTTCTTC
TRBV6-5	-	-	TRBJ1-5	14	CASSKDSFNQPQHF	TGTGCCAGCAGTAAGGACAGTTTCAATCAGCCCCAGCATTTT
TRBV29-1	-	-	TRBJ2-1	16	CSVAGKTGTTYNEQFF	TGCAGCGTTGCAGGAAAGACAGGTACTACCTACAATGAGCAGTTCTTC
TRBV4-3	few	-	TRBJ2-7	14	CASSQEVRGTEQYF	TGCGCCAGCAGCCAAGAGGTTCGGGGGACGGAGCAGTACTTC
TRBV9	-	TRBD1	TRBJ2-5	16	CASSVAGQGGRETQYF	TGTGCCAGCAGCGTAGCCGGACAGGGGGGACGAGAGACCCAGTACTTC
TRBV24-1	once	TRBD2	TRBJ2-1	16	CATRGDGASGTNEQFF	TGTGCCACCAGGGGAGATGGGGCTAGCGGGACCAATGAGCAGTTCTTC
TRBV5-6	-	TRBD1	TRBJ2-3	16	CASSPNWDRETDTQYF	TGTGCCAGCAGCCCCAACTGGGACAGGGAAACAGATACGCAGTATTTT
TRBV28	-	-	TRBJ1-6	12	CASIGGNSPLHF	TGTGCCAGCATAGGGGGTAATTCACCCCTCCACTTT
TRBV3-1/TRBV3-2	-	-	TRBJ1-1	13	CASSPGDAPKAFF	TGTGCCAGCAGCCCGGGGGATGCGCCCAAAGCTTTCTTT
TRBV6-5	-	-	TRBJ2-6	15	CASSGGGAGANVLTF	TGTGCCAGCAGCGGCGGTGGGGCCGGGGCCAACGTCCTGACTTTC
TRBV19	-	TRBD1	TRBJ2-2	16	CASRTLQGALTGELFF	TGTGCCAGTAGGACCCTACAGGGGGCCCTCACCGGGGAGCTGTTTTTT
TRBV4-3	-	TRBD2	TRBJ2-2	22	CASSQDLTASGGRGKDAGELFF	TGCGCCAGCAGCCAAGATCTTACCGCGAGCGGGGGAAGGGGAAAAGATGCCGGGGAGCTGTTTTTT
TRBV6-2/TRBV6-3	-	TRBD2	TRBJ2-5	18	CASSSLDPMGLATRTQYF	TGTGCCAGCAGTTCCCTCGATCCTATGGGACTAGCTACACGCACCCAGTACTTC
TRBV27	once	-	TRBJ2-1	15	CASSLGGAPYNEQFF	TGTGCCAGCAGCTTAGGGGGGGCCCCCTACAATGAGCAGTTCTTC
TRBV10-1	-	TRBD2	TRBJ2-3	17	CASSDIPRTSGIDTQYF	TGCGCCAGCAGTGACATCCCCCGGACTAGCGGGATAGATACGCAGTATTTT
TRBV10-3	-	TRBD1	TRBJ2-3	13	CATETGSTDTQYF	TGTGCCACCGAGACAGGGTCAACAGATACGCAGTATTTT
TRBV3-1/TRBV3-2	-	-	TRBJ1-5	13	CASSQYINQPQHF	TGTGCCAGCAGCCAATACATCAATCAGCCCCAGCATTTT
TRBV3-1/TRBV3-2	-	TRBD2	TRBJ2-5	15	CASSHSGGADETQYF	TGTGCCAGCAGCCACTCCGGGGGGGCGGATGAGACCCAGTACTTC
TRBV7-2	once	-	TRBJ1-6	14	CASSQGLIISPLHF	TGTGCCAGCAGTCAAGGACTGATAATTTCACCCCTCCACTTT
TRBV18	-	-	TRBJ2-2	16	CASSPLGGANTGELFF	TGTGCCAGCTCACCACTAGGGGGTGCGAACACCGGGGAGCTGTTTTTT
TRBV6-2/TRBV6-3	-	-	TRBJ1-2	13	CASSRDRYYGYTF	TGTGCCAGCAGCCGCGACAGATACTATGGCTACACCTTC
TRBV5-6	-	-	TRBJ1-5	16	CASSLGPGVSNQPQHF	TGTGCCAGCAGCTTGGGTCCAGGGGTTAGCAATCAGCCCCAGCATTTT
TRBV20-1	-	-	TRBJ1-3	17	CSASGGFGGRTGNTIYF	TGCAGTGCTAGTGGGGGATTCGGGGGGAGGACTGGAAACACCATATATTTT
TRBV6-4	-	TRBD2	TRBJ2-3	15	CASSDYAGGSDTQYF	TGTGCCAGCAGTGACTATGCGGGGGGTTCAGATACGCAGTATTTT
TRBV19	-	-	TRBJ1-5	14	CATLGDTADQPQHF	TGTGCCACCCTCGGGGATACAGCAGATCAGCCCCAGCATTTT
TRBV5-6	-	TRBD2	TRBJ2-3	19	CASSLATGLAGALTDTQYF	TGTGCCAGCAGCTTGGCCACTGGACTAGCGGGAGCCCTCACAGATACGCAGTATTTT
TRBV5-4	-	TRBD1	TRBJ2-2	14	CASSGQGNAGELFF	TGTGCCAGCAGCGGACAGGGAAACGCCGGGGAGCTGTTTTTT
TRBV21-1	-	-	TRBJ1-2	15	CASSSGRRVNYGYTF	TGTGCCAGCAGCAGTGGGCGGCGGGTTAACTATGGCTACACCTTC
TRBV10-3	-	-	TRBJ2-2	16	CAISETRASNTGELFF	TGTGCCATCAGTGAGACGCGGGCATCGAACACCGGGGAGCTGTTTTTT
TRBV13	-	-	TRBJ1-6	13	CASSFINSSPLHF	TGTGCCAGCAGCTTCATAAACTCCTCACCCCTCCACTTT
TRBV20-1	-	-	TRBJ1-1	11	CSGNTVTEAFF	TGCAGCGGGAACACAGTAACTGAAGCTTTCTTT
TRBV6-5	-	-	TRBJ1-2	15	CASSYGPQANYGYTF	TGTGCCAGCAGTTACGGACCACAGGCAAACTATGGCTACACCTTC
TRBV27	-	-	TRBJ1-2	14	CASSPGHTSRGYTF	TGTGCCAGCAGCCCTGGGCACACCTCAAGGGGCTACACCTTC
TRBV10-3	-	-	TRBJ1-2	13	CAIGAGGAAGYTF	TGTGCCATCGGGGCGGGAGGGGCGGCTGGCTACACCTTC
TRBV3-1/TRBV3-2	-	-	TRBJ1-1	15	CASSQLGQRDTEAFF	TGTGCCAGCAGCCAACTCGGACAGAGGGACACTGAAGCTTTCTTT
TRBV11-2	-	-	TRBJ1-6	14	CASSLRSGNSPLHF	TGTGCCAGCAGCTTACGGTCAGGGAATTCACCCCTCCACTTT
TRBV4-3	-	-	TRBJ1-5	15	CASSQGLGEVWPQHF	TGCGCCAGCAGCCAAGGCTTAGGGGAGGTCTGGCCCCAGCATTTT
TRBV7-8	-	TRBD1	TRBJ2-5	15	CASNMDRGPQETQYF	TGTGCCAGCAACATGGACAGGGGACCCCAAGAGACCCAGTACTTC